These 6 T cell receptor beta chains were sequenced from one sample in a study of blood T cell repertoires in COVID-19. Clones were read by immunoSEQ multiplex PCR, and TCRdb kept only the in-frame ones, dropping some. The sample has roughly 87,000 clones; about 83% are singletons. Sequencing was carried out using peripheral blood. Receptors were obtained from a human donor in a cohort sampled during active COVID-19.

J is TRBJ2-2 and V is TRBV7-3, with D uncertain. Germline values: CDR1 SGHTA, CDR2 FQGTGA. Trimming took off 5 bases at V and 2 bases at J, with 3 bases between the two ends. There are 12 residues in the CDR3. CDR3 sequence reads: CASSLNTGELFF. The CDR3 nucleotides are TGTGCCAGCAGCCTTAACACCGGGGAGCTGTTTTTT.

Note on this clone: The junction departs from germline at one end; a sequencing error may be responsible. The chain is built from TRBV19 and TRBJ2-5, with D maybe TRBD1 (6 bases). Germline lookup yields CDR1 LNHDA and CDR2 SQIVND (reference sequence). The CDR3 has 14 residues. CDR3 residues: CASSTDRNQETQHF. The CDR3 DNA is TGTGCCAGTAGTACGGACAGAAACCAAGAGACCCAGCACTTC.

The chain links TRBV6-2 or TRBV6-3 to TRBJ2-3, with 7 bases matching TRBD1. V was clipped by 6 bases and J by 0 bases; unmatched bases: 6. The CDR3 contains 15 residues. Germline V CDR1 and CDR2: MNHEY, SVGEGT. As DNA, the CDR3 is TGTGCCAGCAGCCCCAGGGGGTATAGCACAGATACGCAGTATTTT. This sequence encodes CASSPRGYSTDTQYF.

This chain joins TRBV2 and TRBJ1-3, with 7 bases aligning to TRBD1. V gave up 6 bases and J gave up 0 bases; unmatched junction bases: 5. The V gene's germline CDR1 is SNHLY and CDR2 FYNNEI. CDR3 size: 15 residues. The CDR3 protein is CASREDRFSGNTIYF. CDR3 DNA: TGTGCCAGCAGAGAGGACAGGTTCTCTGGAAACACCATATATTTT.

The gene calls are TRBV7-2 and TRBJ2-7; D might be TRBD2 (5 bases). There are 14 residues in the CDR3. Germline CDR1 SGHTA, CDR2 FQGNSA. The V end lost 0 bases, the J end lost 4 bases, and 10 bases lay between the germline ends. This chain's CDR3 is CASSLAASGYEQYF. In nucleotides, the CDR3 is TGTGCCAGCAGCTTAGCCGCCAGCGGTTACGAGCAGTACTTC.

The chain links TRBV15 to TRBJ2-7, with D perhaps TRBD1 (6 bases). CDR3 length: 14 residues. Trimming cost V 0 bases and J 3 bases, with 9 bases left between them. Germline CDR1 LNHNV, CDR2 YYDKDF (reference sequence). The CDR3 region is CATSRDKGDYEQYF. CDR3 nucleotide sequence: TGTGCCACCAGCAGAGATAAGGGGGACTACGAGCAGTACTTC.